The present entry profiles one T cell receptor (beta chain) with its context. Antigen: not known. The library protocol tagged individual cDNA molecules with unique molecular identifiers. TCRdb re-analysed the 5' RACE reads in MiXCR, keeping a single row per CDR3 protein. In the table there are 50,000 to 60,000 distinct CDR3 sequences, 6% to 7% of which are singletons. The data are from a study of early T cells in non-severe SARS-CoV-2 infection. Looking at the study overall: The input, bulk RNA from unsorted whole blood, was sequenced, and chains were unpaired. Study results and caveats: Private and CD4 specificities were missed by VDJdb matching, which favored anti-spike CD8 responses.

Trimming left V 5 bases short and J 4 bases short, with 11 bases between. This CDR3 is 13 amino acids long. Germline values: CDR1 SEHNR, CDR2 FQNEAQ (reference sequence). The J gene is TRBJ2-5, the V gene TRBV7-9, with D possibly TRBD1 on 6 matching bases. Sequencing was performed on whole blood. The source is an adult who was a healthcare worker with PCR-confirmed SARS-CoV-2 infection or an uninfected control (not recorded which). As DNA, the CDR3 is TGTGCCAGCAGCCTCCGACAGGTAGAGACCCAGTACTTC. Its translation is CASSLRQVETQYF.